A selection of T cell receptor beta chains follows, all from one sample in a study of T-cell memory formation after mild COVID-19. Via MiXCR, TCRdb re-called the 5' RACE reads, giving one row per CDR3 protein. This sample has approximately 210,000 distinct CDR3 sequences, with roughly 18% found just once. The sample taken for sequencing was PBMCs or a T cell subset sorted from them (not recorded which). The source is an adult woman who had mild COVID-19 (a few samples of this study predate the infection). Cell type and time point are not known. Each CDR3 is given with its conserved first and last residue. Each record gives: V gene, clone size, D gene, J gene, CDR3 protein, CDR3 DNA. The D gene is left open where the match is weak. Expanded clones are given a class, and other clones once, few, many or no size at all.

TRBV7-9,.,TRBD1,TRBJ2-5,CASSLAGQGSETQYF,TGTGCCAGCAGCTTAGCGGGACAGGGGAGCGAGACCCAGTACTTC
TRBV20-1,few,.,TRBJ1-1,CSALTGRDTEAFF,TGCAGTGCCCTAACAGGGAGGGACACTGAAGCTTTCTTT
TRBV7-2,few,.,TRBJ1-1,CASSYRVPEAFF,TGTGCCAGCAGCTACAGGGTCCCTGAAGCTTTCTTT
TRBV5-1,few,.,TRBJ2-7,CASTAEGGPYEQYF,TGCGCCAGCACCGCCGAGGGGGGGCCCTACGAGCAGTACTTC
TRBV6-1,.,.,TRBJ2-7,CASFSQGGAYEQYF,TGTGCCAGCTTCAGTCAGGGGGGCGCCTACGAGCAGTACTTC
TRBV4-1,.,.,TRBJ2-3,CASSQRGASADTQYF,TGCGCCAGCAGCCAACGGGGGGCCAGCGCAGATACGCAGTATTTT
TRBV7-9,few,TRBD1,TRBJ2-7,CASSWVGTGSYEQYF,TGTGCCAGCAGCTGGGTAGGGACAGGGTCCTACGAGCAGTACTTC
TRBV12-3/TRBV12-4,.,TRBD2,TRBJ2-1,CATRNSGRSYNEQFF,TGTGCCACCAGGAATAGCGGGAGATCCTACAATGAGCAGTTCTTC
TRBV7-8,.,.,TRBJ1-2,CASSLEGGNYGYTF,TGTGCCAGCAGCTTAGAGGGGGGAAACTATGGCTACACCTTC
TRBV9,few,TRBD1,TRBJ1-5,CASSVSPDRDNQPQHF,TGTGCCAGCAGCGTCTCTCCCGACAGGGACAATCAGCCCCAGCATTTT
TRBV7-6,.,.,TRBJ2-3,CASRGSGDTQYF,TGTGCCAGCAGGGGGAGCGGGGATACGCAGTATTTT
TRBV5-6,.,.,TRBJ2-2,CASSLSVGRELFF,TGTGCCAGCAGCTTGTCGGTGGGTCGGGAGCTGTTTTTT
TRBV4-2,medium-sized,.,TRBJ2-5,CASSQKDQETQYF,TGTGCCAGCAGCCAAAAAGACCAAGAGACCCAGTACTTC
TRBV30,few,TRBD1,TRBJ1-5,CAWSAGTGKRNSNQPQHF,TGTGCCTGGAGTGCCGGGACAGGGAAGAGGAATAGCAATCAGCCCCAGCATTTT
TRBV3-1,few,.,TRBJ1-1,CASSQGGGLGDF,TGTGCCAGCAGCCAGGGGGGAGGCCTCGGGGACTTT
TRBV20-1,few,.,TRBJ2-7,CRAGGPYEQYF,TGCAGGGCCGGGGGGCCCTACGAGCAGTACTTC
TRBV3-1,.,TRBD1,TRBJ1-4,CASSPSGQGAANEKLFF,TGTGCCAGCAGCCCTTCGGGACAGGGGGCTGCTAATGAAAAACTGTTTTTT
TRBV7-3,.,TRBD2,TRBJ2-2,CASSPLGGGASGELFF,TGTGCCAGCAGCCCGTTGGGCGGGGGGGCATCCGGGGAGCTGTTTTTT
TRBV5-4,few,TRBD2,TRBJ2-3,CASSGGGAGGTDTQYF,TGTGCCAGCAGCGGCGGGGGGGCAGGAGGAACAGATACGCAGTATTTT
TRBV7-2,.,.,TRBJ1-3,CASSKDSFSGNTIYF,TGTGCCAGCAGCAAGGACAGTTTCTCTGGAAACACCATATATTTT
TRBV29-1,.,.,TRBJ1-2,CSVDSEKDYGYTF,TGCAGCGTTGATTCAGAAAAAGACTATGGCTACACCTTC
TRBV10-3,few,.,TRBJ2-3,CAISEFRSDTQYF,TGTGCCATCAGTGAATTCAGGTCAGATACGCAGTATTTT
TRBV6-5,.,.,TRBJ1-1,CASSTELNTEAFF,TGTGCCAGCAGTACGGAGTTGAACACTGAAGCTTTCTTT
TRBV4-1,few,.,TRBJ2-3,CASSQGDLDTQYF,TGCGCCAGCAGCCAGGGGGACTTAGATACGCAGTATTTT
TRBV18,.,.,TRBJ1-1,CASSPPMGAGTEAFF,TGTGCCAGCTCACCACCGATGGGGGCAGGGACTGAAGCTTTCTTT
TRBV15,.,.,TRBJ2-6,CATSSSRDRPGKGISGANVLTF,TGTGCCACCAGCAGCTCCCGGGACCGACCCGGGAAGGGGATCTCTGGGGCCAACGTCCTGACTTTC
TRBV7-2,few,TRBD1,TRBJ2-6,CASRDSGGTGANVLTF,TGTGCCAGCAGGGACTCAGGGGGAACTGGGGCCAACGTCCTGACTTTC